This T cell receptor (beta chain) emerged from a study of early T cells in non-severe SARS-CoV-2 infection. The wider study: RNA in bulk from unsorted whole blood was sequenced, and chains were unpaired.

Study results and limitations: The VDJdb matching leaned toward anti-spike CD8 responses and overlooked private and CD4 specificities.

TCRdb passed the 5' RACE reads through MiXCR, listing each CDR3 protein once. The sample carries approximately 83,000 distinct CDR3 sequences, roughly 13% recorded once. CDR3 size: 16 residues. In germline, CDR1 is LNHDA, CDR2 SQIVND (reference sequence). V gave up 6 bases and J gave up 0 bases, with 15 bases separating them. In this sample, this clonotype turned up a few times. Its antigen is still unknown. The gene calls are TRBV19 and TRBJ1-5; perhaps TRBD1 as D (5 bases). Sequencing was done on a sample of whole blood. This receptor was identified in an adult who was a healthcare worker with PCR-confirmed SARS-CoV-2 infection or an uninfected control (not recorded which). DNA for the CDR3: TGTGCCAGTAGGCATCGGGGTCAGGGTAGCAATCAGCCCCAGCATTTT. It translates to CASRHRGQGSNQPQHF. Full variable domain (outside the CDR3, taken from reference TRBV19 and TRBJ1-5): DGGITQSPKYLFRKEGQNVTLSCEQNLNHDAMYWYRQDPGQGLRLIYYSQIVNDFQKGDIAEGYSVSREKKESFPLTVTSAQKNPTAFYLCASRHRGQGSNQPQHFGDGTRLSIL.